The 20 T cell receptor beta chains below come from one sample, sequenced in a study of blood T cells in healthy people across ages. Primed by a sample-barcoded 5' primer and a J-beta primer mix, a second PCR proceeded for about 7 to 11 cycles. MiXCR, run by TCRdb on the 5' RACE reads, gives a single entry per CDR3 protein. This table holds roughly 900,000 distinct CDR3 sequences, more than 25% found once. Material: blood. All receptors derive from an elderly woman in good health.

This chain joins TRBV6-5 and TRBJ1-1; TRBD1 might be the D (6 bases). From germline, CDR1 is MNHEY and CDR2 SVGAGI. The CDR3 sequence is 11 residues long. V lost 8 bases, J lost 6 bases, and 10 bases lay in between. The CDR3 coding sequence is TGTGCCAGCGTCGGGGGGCCTGAAGCTTTCTTT. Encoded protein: CASVGGPEAFF.

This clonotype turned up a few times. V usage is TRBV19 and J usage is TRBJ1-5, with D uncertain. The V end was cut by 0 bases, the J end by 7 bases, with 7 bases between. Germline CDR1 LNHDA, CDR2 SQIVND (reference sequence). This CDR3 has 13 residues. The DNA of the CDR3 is TGTGCCAGTAGTATAGAGGGGAGGCAGCCCCAGCATTTT. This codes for CASSIEGRQPQHF.

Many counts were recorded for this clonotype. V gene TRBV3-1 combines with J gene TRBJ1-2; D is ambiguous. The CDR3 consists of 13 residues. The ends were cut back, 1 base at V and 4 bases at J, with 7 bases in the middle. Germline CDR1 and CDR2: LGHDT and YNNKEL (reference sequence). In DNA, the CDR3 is TGTGCCAGCAGCCAAGGGGGTAGCTATGGCTACACCTTC. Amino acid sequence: CASSQGGSYGYTF.

The CDR3 sequence: CASSLEWTGMNTEAFF. The DNA of the CDR3 is TGTGCCAGCAGCTTAGAGTGGACAGGCATGAACACTGAAGCTTTCTTT. The chain combines TRBV5-5 with TRBJ1-1; 7 bases are shared with TRBD1. The CDR3 loop spans 16 amino acids. With V trimmed by 2 bases and J by 0 bases, 7 bases remained unmatched. Germline-derived CDR1 and CDR2 are SGHKS and YYEKEE (reference sequence). Complete variable domain (other parts from reference TRBV5-5 and TRBJ1-1): DAGVTQSPTHLIKTRGQQVTLRCSPISGHKSVSWYQQVLGQGPQFIFQYYEKEERGRGNFPDRFSARQFPNYSSELNVNALLLGDSALYLCASSLEWTGMNTEAFFGQGTRLTVV.

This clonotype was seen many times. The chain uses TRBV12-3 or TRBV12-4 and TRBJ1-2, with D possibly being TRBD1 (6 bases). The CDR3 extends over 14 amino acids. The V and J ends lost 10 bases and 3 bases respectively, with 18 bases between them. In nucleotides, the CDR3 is TGTGCCATCACGTACAGGGTCCCCTACTATGGCTACACCTTC. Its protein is CAITYRVPYYGYTF.

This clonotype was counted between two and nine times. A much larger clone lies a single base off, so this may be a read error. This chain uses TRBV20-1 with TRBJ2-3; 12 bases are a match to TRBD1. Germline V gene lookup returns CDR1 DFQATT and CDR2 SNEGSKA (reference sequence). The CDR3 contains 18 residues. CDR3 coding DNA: TGCAGTGCTAGAGCCGCCTCCGGGACAGGGGGCCTCCCAGATACGCAGGATTTT. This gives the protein CSARAASGTGGLPDTQDF.

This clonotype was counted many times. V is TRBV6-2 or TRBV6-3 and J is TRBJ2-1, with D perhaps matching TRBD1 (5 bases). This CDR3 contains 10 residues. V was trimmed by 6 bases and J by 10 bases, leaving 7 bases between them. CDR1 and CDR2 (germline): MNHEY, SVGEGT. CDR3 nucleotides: TGTGCCAGCAGCAACAGGGAGCAGTTCTTC. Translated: CASSNREQFF.

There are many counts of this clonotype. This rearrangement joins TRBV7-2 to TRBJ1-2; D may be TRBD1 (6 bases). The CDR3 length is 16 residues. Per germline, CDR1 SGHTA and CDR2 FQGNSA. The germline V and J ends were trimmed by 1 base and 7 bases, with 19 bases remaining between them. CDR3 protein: CASSLGPQQGRGGYTF. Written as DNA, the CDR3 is TGTGCCAGCAGCTTAGGTCCGCAACAGGGTCGTGGTGGCTACACCTTC.

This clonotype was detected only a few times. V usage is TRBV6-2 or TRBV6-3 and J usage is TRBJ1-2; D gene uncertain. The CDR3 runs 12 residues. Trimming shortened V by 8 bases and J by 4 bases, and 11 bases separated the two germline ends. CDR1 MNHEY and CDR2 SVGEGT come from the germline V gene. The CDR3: CASAESGYGYTF. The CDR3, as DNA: TGTGCCAGCGCGGAATCAGGCTATGGCTACACCTTC.

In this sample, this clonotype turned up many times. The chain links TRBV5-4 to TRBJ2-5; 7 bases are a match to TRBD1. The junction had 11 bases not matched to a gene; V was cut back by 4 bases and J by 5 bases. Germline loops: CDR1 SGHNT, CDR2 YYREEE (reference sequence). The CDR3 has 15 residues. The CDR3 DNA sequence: TGTGCCAGCAGCGAACAGGGGCGCTATAGGGAGACCCAGTACTTC. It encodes CASSEQGRYRETQYF.

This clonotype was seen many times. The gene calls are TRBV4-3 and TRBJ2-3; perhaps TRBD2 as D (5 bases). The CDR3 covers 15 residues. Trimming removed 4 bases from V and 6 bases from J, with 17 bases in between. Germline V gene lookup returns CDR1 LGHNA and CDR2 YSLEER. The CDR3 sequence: CASSLGGSSRDTQYF. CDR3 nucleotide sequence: TGCGCCAGCAGCCTCGGAGGATCGTCTCGGGATACGCAGTATTTT.

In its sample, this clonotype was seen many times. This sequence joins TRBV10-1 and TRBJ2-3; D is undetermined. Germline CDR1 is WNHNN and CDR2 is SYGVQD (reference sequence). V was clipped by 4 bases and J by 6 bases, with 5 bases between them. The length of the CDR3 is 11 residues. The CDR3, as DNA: TGCGCCAGCAGTGTTCGGGATACGCAGTATTTT. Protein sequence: CASSVRDTQYF.

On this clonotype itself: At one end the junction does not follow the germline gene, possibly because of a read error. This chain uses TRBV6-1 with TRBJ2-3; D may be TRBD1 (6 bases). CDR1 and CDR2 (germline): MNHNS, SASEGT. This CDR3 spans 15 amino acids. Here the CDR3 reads CAGRIQGGGTDTQYF. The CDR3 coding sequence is TGTGCCGGCAGGATACAGGGTGGGGGCACAGATACGCAGTATTTT.

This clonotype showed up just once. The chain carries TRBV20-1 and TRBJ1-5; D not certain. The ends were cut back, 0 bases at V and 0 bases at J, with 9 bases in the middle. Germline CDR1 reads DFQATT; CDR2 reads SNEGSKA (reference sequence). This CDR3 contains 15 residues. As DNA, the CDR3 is TGCAGTGCTAGAGAGTTGGGGTTTAGCAATCAGCCCCAGCATTTT. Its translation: CSARELGFSNQPQHF.

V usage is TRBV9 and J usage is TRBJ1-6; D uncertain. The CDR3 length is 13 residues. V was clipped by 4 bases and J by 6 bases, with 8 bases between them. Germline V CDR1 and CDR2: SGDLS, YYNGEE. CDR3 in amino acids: CASSTASNSPLHF. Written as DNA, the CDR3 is TGTGCCAGCAGCACCGCAAGTAATTCACCCCTCCACTTT.

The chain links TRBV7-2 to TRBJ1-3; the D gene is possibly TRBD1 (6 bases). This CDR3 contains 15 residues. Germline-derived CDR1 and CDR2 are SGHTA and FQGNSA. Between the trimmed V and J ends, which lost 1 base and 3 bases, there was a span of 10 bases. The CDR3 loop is CASSLVTGNGNTIYF. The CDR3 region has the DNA TGTGCCAGCAGCTTAGTTACAGGGAATGGAAACACCATATATTTT.

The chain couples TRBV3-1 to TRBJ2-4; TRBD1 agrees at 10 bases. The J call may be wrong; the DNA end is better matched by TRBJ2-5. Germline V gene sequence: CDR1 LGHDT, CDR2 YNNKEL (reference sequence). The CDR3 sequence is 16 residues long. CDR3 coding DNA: TGTGCCAGCAGCCACGCTTTCCGGGACAGGGGAAGGACCCAGTACTTC. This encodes CASSHAFRDRGRTQYF.

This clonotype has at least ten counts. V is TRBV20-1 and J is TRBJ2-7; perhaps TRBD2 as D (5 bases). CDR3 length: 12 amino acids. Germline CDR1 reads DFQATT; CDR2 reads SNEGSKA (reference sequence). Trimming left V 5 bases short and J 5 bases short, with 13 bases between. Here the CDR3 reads CSAGPGINEQYF. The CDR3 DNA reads TGCAGTGCTGGGCCGGGGATCAACGAGCAGTACTTC.

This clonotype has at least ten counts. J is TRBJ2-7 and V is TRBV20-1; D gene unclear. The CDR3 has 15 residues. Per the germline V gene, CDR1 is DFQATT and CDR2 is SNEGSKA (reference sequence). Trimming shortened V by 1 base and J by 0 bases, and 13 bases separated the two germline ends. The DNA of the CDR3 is TGCAGTGCTAGAGCGGCGGAGTTGGACTCCTACGAGCAGTACTTC. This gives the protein CSARAAELDSYEQYF.

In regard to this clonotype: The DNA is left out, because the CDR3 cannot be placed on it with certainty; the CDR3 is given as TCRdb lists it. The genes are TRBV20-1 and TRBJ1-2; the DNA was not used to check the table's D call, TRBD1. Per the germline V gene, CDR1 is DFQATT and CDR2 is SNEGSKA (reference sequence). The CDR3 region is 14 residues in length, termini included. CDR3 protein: CSATATGTGYGCTF.